A selection of T cell receptor beta chains follows, all from one sample in a study of blood T cell repertoires in COVID-19. Profiled with immunoSEQ multiplex PCR; TCRdb holds only in-frame clones, not every one. This sample has more than 150,000 clones, with around nine tenths found just once. The sequenced material came from peripheral blood. All receptors come from a woman between 18 and 29 years old who had recovered from COVID-19. Each CDR3 is given with its conserved first and last residue. A D gene is named only where the DNA matches it firmly. The size entry is marked missing in some rows and otherwise reads once, few, many or a size class.

TRBV29-1,TRBJ1-2,.,12,.,CSVSEQDYGYTF,TGCAGCGTTTCAGAACAGGACTATGGCTACACCTTC
TRBV30,TRBJ1-5,once,13,.,CAWSHAGNQPQHF,TGTGCCTGGAGCCACGCGGGCAATCAGCCCCAGCATTTT
TRBV5-4,TRBJ2-2,.,17,.,CASSPPGAGTNTGELFF,TGTGCCAGCAGCCCGCCCGGGGCGGGAACAAACACCGGGGAGCTGTTTTTT
TRBV19,TRBJ1-1,.,10,.,CATVNTEAFF,TGTGCCACCGTAAACACTGAAGCTTTCTTT
TRBV20-1,TRBJ1-2,.,11,.,CSARSGYGYTF,TGCAGTGCTAGGTCGGGCTATGGCTACACCTTC
TRBV11-1,TRBJ2-5,few,16,TRBD1,CASSLGQGWVGETQYF,TGTGCCAGCAGCCTTGGACAGGGATGGGTTGGAGAGACCCAGTACTTC
TRBV5-1,TRBJ1-5,once,14,.,CASSLGESNQPQHF,TGCGCCAGCAGCTTGGGAGAAAGCAATCAGCCCCAGCATTTT
TRBV7-9,TRBJ1-2,.,13,.,CASSLSGGTGYTF,TGTGCCAGCAGCTTATCGGGGGGAACTGGCTACACCTTC
TRBV2,TRBJ1-3,.,15,.,CASSVDGLSGNTIYF,TGTGCCAGCAGCGTCGACGGACTCTCTGGAAACACCATATATTTT
TRBV5-1,TRBJ1-1,.,14,TRBD1,CASSYRRDSTEAFF,TGCGCCAGCAGCTACCGAAGGGACAGCACTGAAGCTTTCTTT